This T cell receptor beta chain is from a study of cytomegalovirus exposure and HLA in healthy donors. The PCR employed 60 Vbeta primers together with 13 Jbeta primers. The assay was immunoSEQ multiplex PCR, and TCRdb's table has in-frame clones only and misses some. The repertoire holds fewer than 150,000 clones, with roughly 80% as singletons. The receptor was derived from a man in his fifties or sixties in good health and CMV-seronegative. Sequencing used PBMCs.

DNA of the CDR3: TGTGCTAGTGCCCACTGGGGCAGGGTGGAGACCCAGTACTTC. Encoded protein: CASAHWGRVETQYF. The chain is built from TRBV12-5 and TRBJ2-5; maybe TRBD1 (5 bases). The ends were cut back, 7 bases at V and 5 bases at J, with 17 bases in the middle. Germline values: CDR1 LGHNT, CDR2 FRNRAP. This CDR3 is built from 14 residues.